A selection of T cell receptor beta chains follows, all from one sample in a study of T cells in Graves' hyperthyroidism and ophthalmopathy. TCRdb independently ran MiXCR on the multiplex PCR reads; one entry per CDR3 protein. The sample gives about 570,000 distinct CDR3 sequences, around 45% of which show up once; 19% is in the top ten. Sequenced input: peripheral blood or thyroid tissue (not recorded which). Receptors originate from an adult woman with Graves' disease, either hyperthyroidism or ophthalmopathy (not recorded which). CDR3s include the opening cysteine and the closing phenylalanine or tryptophan. Fields, in order: D gene, clone size, J gene, V gene, CDR3 protein, CDR3 DNA. A D gene is named only where the DNA matches it firmly. For some rows the clone size is stated as once, few or many, or as a class when expanded; others skip it.

D gene: .; clone size: .; J gene: TRBJ1-6; V gene: TRBV7-2; CDR3 protein: CASSLSSDSPLHF; CDR3 DNA: TGTGCCAGCAGCTTATCGTCAGATTCACCCCTCCACTTT
D gene: .; clone size: few; J gene: TRBJ2-6; V gene: TRBV28; CDR3 protein: CASSLDRIISGANVLTF; CDR3 DNA: TGTGCCAGCAGCCTTGACAGAATCATCTCTGGGGCCAACGTCCTGACTTTC
D gene: TRBD2; clone size: .; J gene: TRBJ2-5; V gene: TRBV12-3/TRBV12-4; CDR3 protein: CASSQSGTSGSKETQYF; CDR3 DNA: TGTGCCAGCAGTCAGAGCGGAACTAGCGGGAGTAAAGAGACCCAGTACTTC
D gene: TRBD2; clone size: many; J gene: TRBJ2-7; V gene: TRBV6-5; CDR3 protein: CATSRREAYEQYF; CDR3 DNA: TGTGCCACCTCTCGGCGGGAGGCCTACGAGCAGTACTTC
D gene: .; clone size: .; J gene: TRBJ2-5; V gene: TRBV10-3; CDR3 protein: CAIRSLDGETQYF; CDR3 DNA: TGTGCCATCAGGAGTCTAGATGGAGAGACCCAGTACTTC
D gene: .; clone size: many; J gene: TRBJ1-5; V gene: TRBV9; CDR3 protein: CASSVDSYQPQHF; CDR3 DNA: TGTGCCAGCAGCGTAGATAGTTATCAGCCCCAGCATTTT
D gene: .; clone size: few; J gene: TRBJ2-5; V gene: TRBV7-9; CDR3 protein: CASSSSRPPAQETQYF; CDR3 DNA: TGTGCCAGCAGTAGCAGCAGGCCCCCAGCCCAAGAGACCCAGTACTTC
D gene: TRBD1; clone size: .; J gene: TRBJ2-7; V gene: TRBV10-3; CDR3 protein: CAVRQGDYEQYF; CDR3 DNA: TGTGCCGTACGACAGGGAGACTACGAGCAGTACTTC
D gene: TRBD2; clone size: many; J gene: TRBJ2-2; V gene: TRBV7-9; CDR3 protein: CASAGSTSAGGHLTGELFF; CDR3 DNA: TGTGCCAGCGCCGGATCTACTTCAGCGGGAGGGCACTTAACCGGGGAGCTGTTTTTT
D gene: .; clone size: .; J gene: TRBJ2-7; V gene: TRBV9; CDR3 protein: CASSVDPGSGEQYF; CDR3 DNA: TGTGCCAGCAGCGTTGACCCGGGATCTGGCGAGCAGTACTTC
D gene: .; clone size: many; J gene: TRBJ2-7; V gene: TRBV30; CDR3 protein: CAWSVGGVAYEQYF; CDR3 DNA: TGTGCCTGGAGTGTAGGAGGGGTCGCCTACGAGCAGTACTTC
D gene: TRBD1; clone size: many; J gene: TRBJ2-5; V gene: TRBV7-3; CDR3 protein: CASSPGQGIETQYF; CDR3 DNA: TGTGCCAGCAGCCCGGGACAGGGGATTGAGACCCAGTACTTC
D gene: .; clone size: .; J gene: TRBJ1-2; V gene: TRBV7-8; CDR3 protein: CASTLGAVAYGYTF; CDR3 DNA: TGTGCCAGCACCCTAGGTGCCGTGGCCTATGGCTACACCTTC
D gene: .; clone size: .; J gene: TRBJ2-3; V gene: TRBV15; CDR3 protein: CATSRDWAGSTDTQYF; CDR3 DNA: TGTGCCACCAGCAGAGATTGGGCGGGTAGCACAGATACGCAGTATTTT
D gene: TRBD2; clone size: .; J gene: TRBJ2-5; V gene: TRBV20-1; CDR3 protein: CSAPTSGWGETQYF; CDR3 DNA: TGCAGTGCTCCGACTAGCGGGTGGGGAGAGACCCAGTACTTC
D gene: TRBD1; clone size: .; J gene: TRBJ2-1; V gene: TRBV10-3; CDR3 protein: CAISEPDRGSNEQFF; CDR3 DNA: TGTGCCATCAGTGAGCCGGACAGGGGAAGCAATGAGCAGTTCTTC
D gene: .; clone size: .; J gene: TRBJ2-5; V gene: TRBV24-1; CDR3 protein: CATSDPGGTGGPETQYF; CDR3 DNA: TGTGCCACCAGTGACCCGGGGGGTACAGGGGGTCCGGAGACCCAGTACTTC
D gene: .; clone size: many; J gene: TRBJ1-1; V gene: TRBV6-5; CDR3 protein: CASRVGNTEAFF; CDR3 DNA: TGTGCCAGCAGGGTGGGGAACACTGAAGCTTTCTTT
D gene: .; clone size: few; J gene: TRBJ1-1; V gene: TRBV6-5; CDR3 protein: CASTPSRDGDTEAFF; CDR3 DNA: TGTGCCAGCACCCCATCGCGAGACGGGGACACTGAAGCTTTCTTT
D gene: .; clone size: many; J gene: TRBJ1-1; V gene: TRBV5-1; CDR3 protein: CASSLAGELEAFF; CDR3 DNA: TGCGCCAGCAGCTTGGCAGGGGAACTTGAAGCTTTCTTT
D gene: TRBD1; clone size: .; J gene: TRBJ2-7; V gene: TRBV7-4; CDR3 protein: CASSAMTGGSLYEQYF; CDR3 DNA: TGTGCCAGCAGCGCAATGACAGGGGGGAGTCTATACGAGCAGTACTTC
D gene: TRBD1; clone size: many; J gene: TRBJ2-2; V gene: TRBV11-2; CDR3 protein: CASSLVGTGHTGELFF; CDR3 DNA: TGTGCCAGCAGCTTAGTAGGGACAGGGCACACCGGGGAGCTGTTTTTT